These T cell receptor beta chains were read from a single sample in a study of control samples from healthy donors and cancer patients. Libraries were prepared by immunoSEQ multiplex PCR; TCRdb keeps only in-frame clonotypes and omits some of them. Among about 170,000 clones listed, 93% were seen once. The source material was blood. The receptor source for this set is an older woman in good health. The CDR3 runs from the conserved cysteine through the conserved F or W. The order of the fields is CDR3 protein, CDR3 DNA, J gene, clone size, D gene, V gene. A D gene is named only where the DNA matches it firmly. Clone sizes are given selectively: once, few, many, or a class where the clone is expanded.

CASSYSDRGGNTIYF TGTGCCAGCAGTTACTCGGACAGGGGTGGAAACACCATATATTTT TRBJ1-3 once TRBD1 TRBV6-5
CAWRIAGTYEQYF TGTGCCTGGAGGATCGCGGGGACCTACGAGCAGTACTTC TRBJ2-7 - - TRBV30
CASSPGLGLQETQYF TGTGCCAGCAGTCCCGGACTAGGCCTTCAAGAGACCCAGTACTTC TRBJ2-5 - TRBD2 TRBV25-1
CASSPQGLYGYTF TGTGCCAGCAGCCCACAAGGACTCTATGGCTACACCTTC TRBJ1-2 - - TRBV7-2
CASSQDYRVQSGANVLTF TGTGCCAGCAGCCAAGACTACAGGGTACAATCTGGGGCCAACGTCCTGACTTTC TRBJ2-6 - - TRBV3-1/TRBV3-2
CASSIRLDAYEQYF TGTGCCAGCAGCATCAGACTAGATGCCTACGAGCAGTACTTC TRBJ2-7 once - TRBV4-2
CASSFTANTGELFF TGTGCCAGCAGTTTTACCGCGAACACCGGGGAGCTGTTTTTT TRBJ2-2 - - TRBV6-6
CASSQGSSGVYEQYF TGTGCCAGCAGCCAGGGCTCTAGCGGGGTTTACGAGCAGTACTTC TRBJ2-7 - TRBD2 TRBV7-8
CASSPVSGANTGELFF TGTGCCAGCTCACCGGTTAGCGGGGCCAACACCGGGGAGCTGTTTTTT TRBJ2-2 - TRBD2 TRBV18
CASSLPPAGGREAFF TGTGCCAGCAGCTTACCCCCAGCGGGGGGGCGCGAGGCTTTCTTT TRBJ1-1 - - TRBV7-2
CASSPLAGSTDTQYF TGTGCCAGCAGCCCGCTAGCGGGGAGCACAGATACGCAGTATTTT TRBJ2-3 - TRBD2 TRBV3-1/TRBV3-2
CASSAGPDNEQFF TGTGCCAGCAGCGCGGGACCAGACAATGAGCAGTTCTTC TRBJ2-1 - - TRBV7-2
CASSIPTGYDYEQYF TGTGCCAGCAGCATACCGACAGGGTATGACTACGAGCAGTACTTC TRBJ2-7 - TRBD1 TRBV2
CASSYGGALNTEAFF TGTGCCAGCAGTTACGGCGGGGCTCTGAACACTGAAGCTTTCTTT TRBJ1-1 - - TRBV6-5
CASGTQGGRETQYF TGTGCCAGCGGGACACAGGGGGGACGGGAGACCCAGTACTTC TRBJ2-5 once TRBD1 TRBV7-2
CASSDRPFNQPQHF TGTGCCAGCAGCGACAGGCCCTTCAATCAGCCCCAGCATTTT TRBJ1-5 - - TRBV7-6
CASSPTVAGSTDTQYF TGTGCCAGCAGTCCCACCGTAGCGGGTAGCACAGATACGCAGTATTTT TRBJ2-3 once TRBD2 TRBV27
CASSVAHMNTEAFF TGTGCCAGCAGCGTAGCTCACATGAACACTGAAGCTTTCTTT TRBJ1-1 once - TRBV9
CASSYLLEQFF TGTGCCAGCAGTTACCTACTTGAGCAGTTCTTC TRBJ2-1 - - TRBV6-6
CASGRGTGDSYEQYF TGTGCTAGTGGCCGAGGGACAGGGGATTCCTACGAGCAGTACTTC TRBJ2-7 - TRBD1 TRBV12-5
CASSLAPGETQYF TGTGCCAGCAGCTTGGCACCAGGAGAGACCCAGTACTTC TRBJ2-5 - - TRBV5-6
CASSLGSGTAEAFF TGTGCCAGCAGCTTGGGATCAGGGACAGCTGAAGCTTTCTTT TRBJ1-1 - TRBD1 TRBV5-4
CAISLSGSPPGEQYF TGTGCCATCAGCCTTTCCGGGTCCCCCCCCGGCGAGCAGTACTTC TRBJ2-7 - - TRBV10-3
CAISDRAIYGYTF TGTGCCATCAGTGATAGGGCTATCTATGGCTACACCTTC TRBJ1-2 - - TRBV10-3
CSVEQGGGQPQHF TGCAGCGTTGAACAGGGGGGAGGCCAGCCCCAGCATTTT TRBJ1-5 - TRBD1 TRBV29-1
CASSPDFPRTGNYEQYF TGTGCCAGCAGCCCCGATTTTCCGAGGACAGGGAACTACGAGCAGTACTTC TRBJ2-7 - TRBD1 TRBV5-6
CASSGPAGGVETQYF TGTGCCAGCAGCGGGCCAGCGGGGGGGGTGGAGACCCAGTACTTC TRBJ2-5 - TRBD2 TRBV11-2
CASSLPMPDYGYTF TGTGCCAGCAGCTTGCCTATGCCAGACTATGGCTACACCTTC TRBJ1-2 - - TRBV5-6
CASSEADIFSYTF TGTGCCAGCAGTGAAGCGGACATTTTTAGCTACACCTTC TRBJ1-2 - - TRBV6-1
CASSEWLAGNTGELFF TGTGCCAGCAGCGAGTGGCTAGCGGGCAACACCGGGGAGCTGTTTTTT TRBJ2-2 - TRBD2 TRBV9
CASRHRDTEAFF TGTGCCAGCAGACACAGAGACACTGAAGCTTTCTTT TRBJ1-1 - - TRBV6-5
CASSYNSYEQYF TGTGCCAGCAGTTACAATTCCTACGAGCAGTACTTC TRBJ2-7 - - TRBV6-6
CASSMGQTPNQPQHF TGTGCCAGTAGTATGGGGCAGACTCCCAATCAGCCCCAGCATTTT TRBJ1-5 - - TRBV19
CASSLGRGLGETQYF TGTGCCAGCAGCCTGGGCAGGGGGCTAGGAGAGACCCAGTACTTC TRBJ2-5 - TRBD1 TRBV2
CASSPQGPHSGNTIYF TGTGCCAGCAGCCCACAGGGTCCGCACTCTGGAAACACCATATATTTT TRBJ1-3 - - TRBV6-6
CASSSPVPGHTNTEAFF TGTGCCAGCAGCTCCCCCGTCCCGGGACACACGAACACTGAAGCTTTCTTT TRBJ1-1 - - TRBV7-9
CASSESRQGYGYTF TGTGCCAGCAGTGAATCCCGACAGGGATACGGCTACACCTTC TRBJ1-2 - TRBD1 TRBV2
CASRVTGGASEAFF TGTGCCAGCAGAGTGACAGGGGGCGCGTCTGAAGCTTTCTTT TRBJ1-1 - TRBD1 TRBV6-5
CASRDPKFTGELFF TGTGCCAGCAGGGACCCGAAATTCACCGGGGAGCTGTTTTTT TRBJ2-2 - - TRBV6-5
CASSPGGGTRMNTEAFF TGCGCCAGCAGCCCCGGGGGGGGTACGAGAATGAACACTGAAGCTTTCTTT TRBJ1-1 - - TRBV4-3
CASGLWGSYGYTF TGTGCTAGTGGTTTGTGGGGAAGCTATGGCTACACCTTC TRBJ1-2 once - TRBV12-5
CASSAGQRNSPLHF TGTGCCAGCAGCGCGGGACAGCGCAATTCACCCCTCCACTTT TRBJ1-6 - TRBD1 TRBV27
CASSQGPGFGQYF TGTGCCAGCAGCCAAGGCCCAGGGTTCGGACAGTACTTC TRBJ2-7 - - TRBV3-1/TRBV3-2
CASSPGQGIEYEQYF TGTGCCAGCAGCCCAGGACAGGGGATAGAATACGAGCAGTACTTC TRBJ2-7 - TRBD1 TRBV11-3
CASSSTGLLNEKLFF TGTGCCAGCAGCTCGACGGGACTTCTGAATGAAAAACTGTTTTTT TRBJ1-4 - - TRBV11-2
CASSHGGQSAIQYF TGCGCCAGCAGCCACGGGGGGCAGTCTGCCATTCAGTACTTC TRBJ2-4 - - TRBV4-3
CASSQGPRQGGSGANVLTF TGCGCCAGCAGCCAAGGCCCCCGACAGGGAGGGTCTGGGGCCAACGTCCTGACTTTC TRBJ2-6 - - TRBV4-1
CASSRQVSGRGYTF TGTGCCAGTAGTAGACAGGTATCCGGGCGTGGCTACACCTTC TRBJ1-2 - - TRBV19
CASSEMGGASGELFF TGTGCCAGCAGTGAAATGGGGGGAGCGTCCGGGGAGCTGTTTTTT TRBJ2-2 - - TRBV2
CASSSGLAGHIRNEQFF TGCGCCAGCAGCTCGGGACTAGCGGGGCACATCCGCAATGAGCAGTTCTTC TRBJ2-1 - TRBD2 TRBV5-1
CASSVSGNTIYF TGTGCCAGCAGCGTATCTGGAAACACCATATATTTT TRBJ1-3 - - TRBV9
CASSLALRGYSGNTIYF TGTGCCAGCAGCTTAGCGCTACGTGGATACTCTGGAAACACCATATATTTT TRBJ1-3 - - TRBV7-9
CASSYDKMEPQHF TGTGCCAGCAGTTACGACAAAATGGAGCCCCAGCATTTT TRBJ1-5 - - TRBV6-5
CAISESGRGDEQFF TGTGCCATCAGTGAGTCGGGGCGGGGGGATGAGCAGTTCTTC TRBJ2-1 - TRBD2 TRBV10-3
CASSPQGGFSTDTQYF TGTGCCAGCAGCCCCCAAGGGGGGTTTAGCACAGATACGCAGTATTTT TRBJ2-3 - - TRBV7-9
CASSYISGRLITDTQYF TGTGCCAGCAGTTACATTTCCGGCAGGCTTATCACAGATACGCAGTATTTT TRBJ2-3 - - TRBV6-2/TRBV6-3
CASQVAGELFF TGTGCCAGTCAGGTAGCCGGGGAGCTGTTTTTT TRBJ2-2 once - TRBV2
CASSPRSGENTEAFF TGTGCCAGCAGCCCGCGCTCGGGCGAGAACACTGAAGCTTTCTTT TRBJ1-1 - - TRBV9
CASSPPAGNYGYTF TGTGCCAGCTCACCACCGGCAGGAAACTATGGCTACACCTTC TRBJ1-2 - - TRBV18
CASAGTKVPEAFF TGTGCCAGCGCAGGAACCAAGGTTCCTGAAGCTTTCTTT TRBJ1-1 - - TRBV6-4